This note documents a single T cell receptor (beta chain) sequence. Its antigen is unidentified. This sample is part of a study of shared clonotypes between healthy human individuals. Donors comprised healthy HIV-negative adults lacking recent acute infections or vaccinations. Deep-level settings were used for running the assay. Profiled with immunoSEQ multiplex PCR; TCRdb holds only in-frame clones, not every one. The sample lists 2 million to 2.5 million clones, more than 90% occurring once. Study results and caveats: Only blood was sampled, and tissue TCR repertoires likely differ from blood ones. Unshared clonotypes carried lower generation probabilities than those common to all four donors.

This clonotype was sampled from a man between 18 and 35 years old in good health. The sequencing input was naive CD4+ T cells sorted from blood. The sample's subset: CD45RA+ positively selected.

The CDR3 sequence: CASSLIGATGETQYF. Here the CDR3 DNA reads TGTGCCAGCAGTTTGATTGGGGCGACGGGAGAGACCCAGTACTTC. This chain connects TRBV6-5 to TRBJ2-5; TRBD1 might be the D (5 bases). Trimming took off 4 bases at V and 4 bases at J, with 16 bases between the two ends. The length of the CDR3 is 15 residues. Per germline, CDR1 MNHEY and CDR2 SVGAGI.